A single sample is the source of the 29 T cell receptor beta chains below, sequenced in a study of shared clonotypes between healthy human individuals. Profiling relied on immunoSEQ multiplex PCR, and the TCRdb table lists in-frame clones only, not all of them. The repertoire consists of approximately 2.1 million clones, with more than 85% occurring once and the leading ten covering under 0.45%. What was sequenced was naive CD4+ T cells from PBMCs. Indicated subset: CD45RA+ positively selected. Receptors were obtained from a man in his late teens or twenties in good health. Some clones in this sample may be carry-over from other donors' samples.

The chain recombines TRBV18 with TRBJ1-1, with TRBD1 as a possible D gene (6 bases). Germline V gene lookup returns CDR1 KGHSH and CDR2 LQKENI. V gave up 2 bases and J gave up 0 bases, with 13 bases separating them. The CDR3 is made up of 16 amino acids. For the CDR3, the DNA is TGTGCCAGCTCACCAGGGGGCGCGAGGTTGAACACTGAAGCTTTCTTT. Its protein is CASSPGGARLNTEAFF.

The chain is built from TRBV9 and TRBJ1-4; D unclear. The CDR3 is 13 amino acids. The germline V and J ends were trimmed by 4 bases and 3 bases, with 7 bases remaining between them. Per the germline V gene, CDR1 is SGDLS and CDR2 is YYNGEE. CDR3 in DNA: TGTGCCAGCAGCTTCGGGGCTAATGAAAAACTGTTTTTT. This sequence encodes CASSFGANEKLFF.

This clone appeared a single time. The chain couples TRBV7-9 to TRBJ1-2, with TRBD1 as a possible D gene (5 bases). CDR1 and CDR2 from the germline V gene are SEHNR and FQNEAQ (reference sequence). The germline V and J ends were trimmed by 6 bases and 1 base, with 15 bases remaining between them. CDR3 length: 15 amino acids. The CDR3, as DNA: TGTGCCAGCAGATCGGGACCCACGAATAACTATGGCTACACCTTC. Amino acid sequence: CASRSGPTNNYGYTF.

The rearrangement uses TRBV11-2 and TRBJ2-7, with 8 bases that match TRBD1. Per germline, CDR1 SGHAT and CDR2 FQNNGV. Unmatched junction bases numbered 11, after V lost 6 bases and J lost 1 base. The CDR3 spans 16 residues. CDR3 residues: CASRQTFRDRSYEQYF. DNA of the CDR3: TGTGCCAGCAGACAGACATTCCGGGACAGGTCCTACGAGCAGTACTTC.

The chain links TRBV11-2 to TRBJ2-7, with D hard to call. Per the germline V gene, CDR1 is SGHAT and CDR2 is FQNNGV. The CDR3 spans 12 residues. V was clipped by 5 bases and J by 6 bases, with 11 bases between them. In DNA form, the CDR3 reads TGTGCCAGCAGCAATATGCGCGCCGAGCAGTACTTC. Residues: CASSNMRAEQYF.

This clone was observed once. This chain connects TRBV27 to TRBJ2-2, with TRBD1 matching 8 bases. CDR1 MNHEY and CDR2 SMNVEV come from the germline V gene (reference sequence). The CDR3 consists of 16 residues. With V trimmed by 6 bases and J by 5 bases, 11 bases remained unmatched. The CDR3 reads CASRVRGRIGTGELFF. The CDR3 region has the DNA TGTGCCAGCAGGGTCAGGGGGCGGATTGGGACCGGGGAGCTGTTTTTT.

The CDR3 protein is CASSEAGRGEAEQFF. The CDR3 nucleotides are TGTGCCAGCAGTGAAGCGGGCAGGGGGGAGGCTGAGCAGTTCTTC. V is TRBV2 and J is TRBJ2-1; maybe TRBD1 (7 bases). The CDR3 length is 15 residues. Germline V gives CDR1 SNHLY, CDR2 FYNNEI. Between the trimmed V and J ends, which lost 0 bases and 9 bases, there was a span of 15 bases.

This chain connects TRBV5-1 to TRBJ1-6, with D perhaps matching TRBD1 (5 bases). The CDR3 length is 13 residues. V was cut by 6 bases and J by 14 bases, with 18 bases left in between. In germline, CDR1 is SGHRS, CDR2 YFSETQ. The CDR3 region has the DNA TGCGCCAGCACTTTCCAGGGAATCGGAACCCTCCACTTT. Protein product: CASTFQGIGTLHF.

The chain joins TRBV5-1 to TRBJ1-1; 8 bases align to TRBD1. Germline CDR1 and CDR2: SGHRS and YFSETQ. The ends lost 3 bases at V and 1 base at J; junction bases unmatched: 5. The CDR3 totals 15 residues. The CDR3 nucleotides are TGCGCCAGCAGCTGGTCCACAGGGGGGAACACTGAAGCTTTCTTT. Translation: CASSWSTGGNTEAFF.

This chain connects TRBV5-1 to TRBJ1-2; TRBD1 might be the D (5 bases). This CDR3 is built from 15 residues. With 0 bases removed from V and 4 bases from J, the gap between germline ends came to 13 bases. CDR1 is SGHRS and CDR2 is YFSETQ in the germline V gene. CDR3 amino acids: CASSLVAGRFYGYTF. The DNA for the CDR3 is TGCGCCAGCAGCTTGGTGGCGGGGCGTTTCTATGGCTACACCTTC.

V gene TRBV5-1 combines with J gene TRBJ1-1; D perhaps matches TRBD1 (5 bases). Germline-derived CDR1 and CDR2 are SGHRS and YFSETQ. Between the trimmed V and J ends, which lost 0 bases and 0 bases, there was a span of 12 bases. The CDR3 contains 16 residues. CDR3 in DNA: TGCGCCAGCAGCTTGGATCCAGGGCCCATGAACACTGAAGCTTTCTTT. Translating it yields CASSLDPGPMNTEAFF.

The chain recombines TRBV27 with TRBJ2-7; a weak D match, TRBD1 (6 bases). With 5 bases removed from V and 0 bases from J, the gap between germline ends came to 14 bases. Germline V gene data show CDR1 as MNHEY and CDR2 as SMNVEV (reference sequence). The CDR3 loop spans 15 amino acids. CDR3 sequence: CASSRSQGISYEQYF. CDR3 DNA: TGTGCCAGCAGTCGGAGTCAGGGGATCTCCTACGAGCAGTACTTC.

V gene TRBV9 combines with J gene TRBJ1-2, with no clear D. V was trimmed by 0 bases and J by 4 bases, leaving 7 bases between them. Per the germline V gene, CDR1 is SGDLS and CDR2 is YYNGEE. This CDR3 comprises 13 residues. CDR3 coding DNA: TGTGCCAGCAGCGTAGCTCCCCGCTATGGCTACACCTTC. This translates into CASSVAPRYGYTF.

The rearrangement joins TRBV18 to TRBJ1-2, with 7 bases fitting TRBD1. This CDR3 has 14 residues. The ends lost 6 bases at V and 7 bases at J; junction bases unmatched: 11. Per germline, CDR1 KGHSH and CDR2 LQKENI. CDR3 sequence (DNA): TGTGCCAGCTCGCCGACAGGGCCTCCGCGTGGCTACACCTTC. Its translation is CASSPTGPPRGYTF.

This sequence joins TRBV27 and TRBJ2-2, with a weak D call TRBD2 (6 bases). Germline V gives CDR1 MNHEY, CDR2 SMNVEV (reference sequence). V dropped 2 bases and J dropped 1 base, with 11 bases sitting between them. CDR3 length: 16 amino acids. The CDR3 reads CASSLGGRENTGELFF. CDR3 nucleotides: TGTGCCAGCAGTTTAGGAGGGAGAGAGAACACCGGGGAGCTGTTTTTT.

CDR3 bases: TGTGCCAGCTCACCAAGGGCGGGGAGCACAGATACGCAGTATTTT. Protein: CASSPRAGSTDTQYF. The chain carries TRBV18 and TRBJ2-3, with D perhaps matching TRBD2 (6 bases). Trimming took off 2 bases at V and 0 bases at J, with 9 bases between the two ends. The V gene's germline CDR1 is KGHSH and CDR2 LQKENI. The CDR3 consists of 15 residues.

The chain recombines TRBV6-5 with TRBJ2-7; D is undetermined. Germline V gene lookup returns CDR1 MNHEY and CDR2 SVGAGI. The CDR3 loop spans 15 amino acids. V lost 5 bases, J lost 5 bases, and 19 bases lay in between. The CDR3 coding sequence is TGTGCCAGCAGTGTACGACTGTCGCTGGACGACGAGCAGTACTTC. Encoded protein: CASSVRLSLDDEQYF.

This clone has only one observation. This sequence joins TRBV7-3 and TRBJ2-2, with TRBD1 matching 7 bases. The CDR3 runs to 13 residues. Germline V lookup: CDR1 SGHTA, CDR2 FQGTGA. V shed 6 bases and J 5 bases; nucleotides not matched to a gene: 3. The CDR3: CASRTGQTGELFF. CDR3 DNA sequence: TGTGCCAGCAGGACAGGGCAAACCGGGGAGCTGTTTTTT.

The chain is built from TRBV29-1 and TRBJ2-1, with D unresolved. The CDR3 length is 14 residues. V gave up 4 bases and J gave up 0 bases, with 10 bases separating them. Germline V gene data show CDR1 as SQVTM and CDR2 as ANQGSEA. The CDR3 DNA is TGCAGCGTTGTGGTCAGGACCTCCTACAATGAGCAGTTCTTC. This sequence encodes CSVVVRTSYNEQFF.

J is TRBJ2-3 and V is TRBV5-5; 7 positions match TRBD2. Trimming at V came to 4 bases and at J to 4 bases, leaving 0 bases not matched to a gene. The CDR3 is 12 amino acids. Looked up from germline, CDR1 is SGHKS and CDR2 is YYEKEE (reference sequence). The CDR3 spells CASSRGADTQYF. The CDR3 DNA reads as TGTGCCAGCAGCCGGGGGGCAGATACGCAGTATTTT.

The chain uses TRBV30 and TRBJ1-6; D gene uncertain. Between the trimmed V and J ends, which lost 0 bases and 10 bases, there was a span of 13 bases. Germline assignment: CDR1 GTSNPN and CDR2 SVGIG (reference sequence). This CDR3 is built from 14 residues. The CDR3 region has the DNA TGTGCCTGGAGTGTACTAGGACCTCCGTCACCCCTCCACTTT. It codes for CAWSVLGPPSPLHF. The full variable domain, its missing parts supplied by reference TRBV30 and TRBJ1-6, is SQTIHQWPATLVQPVGSPLSLECTVEGTSNPNLYWYRQAAGRGLQLLFYSVGIGQISSEVPQNLSASRPQDRQFILSSKKLLLSDSGFYLCAWSVLGPPSPLHFGNGTRLTVT.

This clone was counted a single time. The chain carries TRBV2 and TRBJ1-1, with 8 bases matching TRBD1. CDR1 and CDR2 from the germline V gene are SNHLY and FYNNEI. The CDR3 has 14 residues. Losses at the gene ends were 8 bases for V and 6 bases for J; bases not matched to a gene: 11. Written as DNA, the CDR3 is TGTGCCAGCGTCTACAGGGGGGGAGTTGCTGAAGCTTTCTTT. Its translation is CASVYRGGVAEAFF. Using reference TRBV2 and TRBJ1-1 for the parts outside the CDR3, the full variable domain is EPEVTQTPSHQVTQMGQEVILRCVPISNHLYFYWYRQILGQKVEFLVSFYNNEISEKSEIFDDQFSVERPDGSNFTLKIRSTKLEDSAMYFCASVYRGGVAEAFFGQGTRLTVV.

In its sample, this clone was seen once. The identical CDR3 is also encoded by other nucleotide sequences in the sample. This CDR3 is CASSYSSGSIYEQYF. In DNA, the CDR3 is TGTGCCAGCAGTTACTCGAGCGGTTCCATCTACGAGCAGTACTTC. The rearrangement joins TRBV6-5 to TRBJ2-7, with D perhaps matching TRBD2 (5 bases). Trimming shortened V by 0 bases and J by 3 bases, and 12 bases separated the two germline ends. CDR3 length equals 15 residues. The germline gives CDR1 MNHEY, CDR2 SVGAGI.

The chain carries TRBV4-1 and TRBJ1-5; D is perhaps TRBD1 (5 bases). Germline V gene sequence: CDR1 MGHRA, CDR2 YSYEKL. The CDR3 has 15 amino acids. Trimming pared 0 bases from V and 4 bases from J, leaving 10 bases between. The CDR3 bases are TGCGCCAGCAGCCAAGATTCGGCAGGGAATCAGCCCCAGCATTTT. Its translation is CASSQDSAGNQPQHF.

The V gene is TRBV5-6, the J gene TRBJ2-7; 13 nucleotides agree with TRBD2. V shed 3 bases, J shed 2 bases, and the junction held 2 bases outside the gene matches. The CDR3 spans 15 residues. CDR1 SGHDT and CDR2 YYEEEE come from the germline V gene. The CDR3 here is CASSWGTSGTYEQYF. The CDR3 bases are TGTGCCAGCAGCTGGGGGACTAGCGGGACCTACGAGCAGTACTTC.

V and J are TRBV6-1 and TRBJ1-5; D remains ambiguous. The V end was cut by 4 bases, the J end by 4 bases, with 11 bases between. The germline CDR1 and CDR2 sequences are MNHNS and SASEGT. This CDR3 spans 14 amino acids. In DNA form, the CDR3 reads TGTGCCAGCAGTGTGGAGAGTTCTAATCAGCCCCAGCATTTT. It specifies CASSVESSNQPQHF.

This clone has a single count. The rearrangement links TRBV30 to TRBJ1-6; TRBD1 matches 8 bases. Trimming at V came to 1 base and at J to 10 bases, leaving 9 bases not matched to a gene. The germline V gene has CDR1 GTSNPN and CDR2 SVGIG (reference sequence). This CDR3 comprises 15 residues. As DNA, the CDR3 is TGTGCCTGGAGTGACCCCTGGGACAGGCACTCACCCCTCCACTTT. Protein product: CAWSDPWDRHSPLHF. Looking up the rest from reference TRBV30 and TRBJ1-6 gives the full variable domain: SQTIHQWPATLVQPVGSPLSLECTVEGTSNPNLYWYRQAAGRGLQLLFYSVGIGQISSEVPQNLSASRPQDRQFILSSKKLLLSDSGFYLCAWSDPWDRHSPLHFGNGTRLTVT.

Notes on this clone: An end of the junction differs from the germline gene, which may be a read error. V and J are TRBV7-3 and TRBJ2-7; D is perhaps TRBD1 or TRBD2 (6 bases each). CDR1 is SGHTA and CDR2 is FQGTGA in the germline V gene. The CDR3 has 15 amino acids. The CDR3 here is CASRLTPGASYEQYF. The CDR3 bases are TGTGCCAGCAGGTTAACCCCGGGGGCCTCCTACGAGCAGTACTTC.

The rearrangement joins TRBV7-9 to TRBJ2-1; no reliable D call. The CDR3 is made up of 13 amino acids. Between the trimmed V and J ends, which lost 3 bases and 10 bases, there was a span of 13 bases. Germline lookup yields CDR1 SEHNR and CDR2 FQNEAQ (reference sequence). The CDR3 DNA reads as TGTGCCAGCAGCTTCCCCCCCCGCCCCGAGCAGTTCTTC. Its translation is CASSFPPRPEQFF.